The following is a TCR beta chain sequence with its context. The antigen is unknown. The sample comes from a study of cytomegalovirus exposure and HLA in healthy donors. Study-level findings and limits: The dataset shows that most TCR sequences were rare, while some public TCRs occurred in many donors.

Each donor was nominally healthy when sampled (though unrecorded immune exposures were likely). The CDR3 spans 14 residues. Germline CDR1 and CDR2: SGHNT and YENEEA. The PCR employed 60 Vbeta primers together with 13 Jbeta primers. Authors' processing steps: Later reanalysis found around 80 million unique TCR beta chains, about 11 million of them shared. Measured with immunoSEQ multiplex PCR; TCRdb has only the in-frame clones, and not every one. V and J calls and clone size are copied from that table; D and trimming were computed from the DNA. The repertoire consists of over 200,000 clones, with about 89% occurring once and the leading ten covering 1%.

This TCR was recovered from a young woman in good health and CMV-seronegative. This sequence joins TRBV11-3 and TRBJ2-7; 8 bases fit TRBD2. The J call may be incorrect, as the DNA end agrees better with TRBJ2-5. Input material: PBMCs. DNA for the CDR3: TGTGCCAGCAGCTCCGGGGGGGGTGTACAGACCCAGTACTTC. Translated: CASSSGGGVQTQYF.